This T cell receptor beta chain was sequenced during a study of blood T cell repertoires in COVID-19. In the original analysis: How many nucleated cells were present was estimated from reference gene primer amplification. The repertoire was sequenced with immunoSEQ multiplex PCR; TCRdb's copy has only in-frame clones and lacks some. V and J calls and clone size are those listed in that table; D and trimming were worked out from the DNA. Of around 130,000 clones in the sample, around 87% are singletons; the top ten hold over 3.5%. Sequenced input: peripheral blood. This TCR was recovered from a woman aged 55-70 years with acute or convalescent COVID-19.

The CDR3 sequence: CASSQELGPKTQYF. The CDR3 nucleotides are TGTGCCAGCAGCCAAGAACTAGGCCCGAAGACCCAGTACTTC. The chain joins TRBV3-1 (or the pseudogene TRBV3-2) to TRBJ2-5; D possibly corresponds to TRBD2 (5 bases). This CDR3 is 14 amino acids long. Trimming removed 0 bases at V and 6 bases at J, with 11 bases between. Germline assignment: CDR1 LGHDT and CDR2 YNNKEL (reference sequence).